This TCR beta chain was observed in a study of blood T cell repertoires in COVID-19. For the study at large: Spain, Italy and the United States supplied samples that represented acute and convalescent COVID-19.

Here immunoSEQ multiplex PCR was the method, and the copy in TCRdb shows in-frame clones only, minus some. The sample records 100,000 or so clones, about 80% being singletons. The material sequenced was peripheral blood. The sequence derives from a human donor in a cohort sampled during active COVID-19.

The CDR3 sequence is CASSPPSGESGANVLTF. As DNA, the CDR3 is TGTGCCAGCTCACCACCGTCAGGGGAGTCTGGGGCCAACGTCCTGACTTTC. This chain links TRBV18 with TRBJ2-6, with D maybe TRBD1 (6 bases). Trimming removed 0 bases from V and 1 base from J, with 10 bases in between. The CDR3 is made up of 17 amino acids. Germline V gene lookup returns CDR1 KGHSH and CDR2 LQKENI. The full variable domain, rest sourced from reference TRBV18 and TRBJ2-6, is NAGVMQNPRHLVRRRGQEARLRCSPMKGHSHVYWYRQLPEEGLKFMVYLQKENIIDESGMPKERFSAEFPKEGPSILRIQQVVRGDSAAYFCASSPPSGESGANVLTFGAGSRLTVL.